This TCR beta chain is drawn from a study of blood T cell repertoires in COVID-19. Turning to the study itself: Both acute and convalescent COVID-19 samples were obtained from the United States, Italy and Spain.

In the authors' workflow: The assay estimated nucleated cells by amplifying reference gene primers. Sequenced by immunoSEQ multiplex PCR; TCRdb stores in-frame clones only, minus some. The V and J calls and clone size were taken over from that table, and D and trimming were inferred from the DNA. The table lists under 85,000 clones, around 80% of them singletons, with about 15% in the top ten. The J segment lost 0 bases and the V segment lost 10 bases, leaving 7 bases of the junction unmatched. The germline V gene has CDR1 SGHTA and CDR2 FQGNSA. The CDR3 has 16 residues. The specimen was peripheral blood. The chain employs TRBV7-2 and TRBJ2-3, with 13 bases aligning to TRBD2. This clonotype was obtained from a man older than 75 with acute or convalescent COVID-19. This CDR3 reads CATGLAGAASTDTQYF. In DNA, the CDR3 is TGTGCCACTGGACTAGCGGGGGCCGCTAGCACAGATACGCAGTATTTT.